This T cell receptor beta chain was profiled in a study of CD8 T cells in acute hepatitis C reinfection. By sample fraction, this clone is hyperexpanded. Clones were read by immunoSEQ multiplex PCR, and TCRdb kept only the in-frame ones, dropping some. The sample carries about 440 clones, approximately 48% recorded once. Time point in this sample: acute HCV infection, within 168 days of estimated infection date. No in vitro expansion preceded sequencing of these hepatitis C virus-specific cells, which were studied ex vivo. The sequencing used HCV NS3-1073 tetramer-sorted CD8+ T cells from PBMCs, collected during acute infection. This sequence was found in a man aged 25-40 years with chronic hepatitis C.

The CDR3 loop is CASSIERDSHNEQFF. CDR3 coding DNA: TGTGCCAGTAGTATAGAGAGGGACAGCCACAATGAGCAGTTCTTC. The chain couples TRBV19 to TRBJ2-1, with TRBD1 identical over 7 bases. J gave up 5 bases and V 0 bases, and 4 bases lay outside the gene matches. CDR1 is LNHDA, CDR2 SQIVND, per germline (reference sequence). The CDR3 totals 15 residues.